The 6 T cell receptor beta chains in this list originate from one sample, sequenced in a study of graft-versus-host responses after intestinal transplantation. Processing of graft tissue released intraepithelial and lamina propria lymphocytes. This table comes from immunoSEQ multiplex PCR, and its TCRdb copy is limited to in-frame clones, with some not included. The sample lists approximately 17,000 clones; roughly 83% were seen once. Sequencing used ileum tissue, obtained approximately 83 weeks after intestinal transplantation. These TCRs come from a human patient who received an intestinal transplant, so some T cells may come from the graft donor.

The genes are TRBV28 and TRBJ1-5; TRBD1 matches 7 bases. The germline V gene encodes CDR1 MDHEN and CDR2 SYDVKM. The CDR3 contains 15 residues. The trim removed 5 bases at V and 4 bases at J, leaving 8 bases unmatched. The CDR3 reads CASSTLRGQNQPQHF. The CDR3 DNA follows: TGTGCCAGCAGTACCCTTAGGGGACAGAATCAGCCCCAGCATTTT.

The rearrangement uses TRBV7-2 and TRBJ2-2, with TRBD2 identical over 9 bases. Looked up from germline, CDR1 is SGHTA and CDR2 is FQGNSA. Trimming cost V 5 bases and J 4 bases; bases outside gene matches: 8. The CDR3 has 16 residues. CDR3 sequence reads: CASSETSGYSTGELFF. The DNA of the CDR3 is TGTGCCAGCAGCGAAACTAGCGGGTATAGCACCGGGGAGCTGTTTTTT.

The chain recombines TRBV7-3 with TRBJ2-2; the D gene could be TRBD1 or TRBD2 (6 bases each). V was cut by 4 bases and J by 2 bases, with 14 bases left in between. Germline CDR1 SGHTA, CDR2 FQGTGA. The CDR3 consists of 16 residues. Written as DNA, the CDR3 is TGTGCCAGCAGCTCCTCGGGGGCCACTAACACCGGGGAGCTGTTTTTT. Its translation: CASSSSGATNTGELFF.

This clone was seen more than once but under ten times. This chain uses TRBV11-2 with TRBJ1-5, with D possibly matching TRBD1 (6 bases). The CDR3 is made up of 14 amino acids. The V and J ends lost 1 base and 6 bases respectively, with 10 bases between them. Germline CDR1 and CDR2: SGHAT and FQNNGV. In DNA, the CDR3 is TGTGCCAGCAGCTTAGCCAGGGGTAGTCAGCCCCAGCATTTT. Translating gives CASSLARGSQPQHF.

The genes are TRBV9 and TRBJ2-7, with D tentatively TRBD2 (5 bases). The germline V gene has CDR1 SGDLS and CDR2 YYNGEE. The CDR3 runs to 15 residues. The V end was cut by 4 bases, the J end by 0 bases, with 14 bases between. The CDR3 nucleotides are TGTGCCAGCAGCCCTCCCCGAGGGAGCTCCTACGAGCAGTACTTC. Its protein product is CASSPPRGSSYEQYF. Supplemented by reference TRBV9 and TRBJ2-7, the full variable domain reads DSGVTQTPKHLITATGQRVTLRCSPRSGDLSVYWYQQSLDQGLQFLIQYYNGEERAKGNILERFSAQQFPDLHSELNLSSLELGDSALYFCASSPPRGSSYEQYFGPGTRLTVT.

The V call is TRBV6-5, the J call TRBJ1-6; possibly TRBD1 for D (5 bases). CDR3 size: 13 residues. Trimming shortened V by 5 bases and J by 8 bases, and 10 bases separated the two germline ends. Germline V gives CDR1 MNHEY, CDR2 SVGAGI. The CDR3 bases are TGTGCCAGCAGTGCCCGACAGTATTCACCCCTCCACTTT. This translates into CASSARQYSPLHF.